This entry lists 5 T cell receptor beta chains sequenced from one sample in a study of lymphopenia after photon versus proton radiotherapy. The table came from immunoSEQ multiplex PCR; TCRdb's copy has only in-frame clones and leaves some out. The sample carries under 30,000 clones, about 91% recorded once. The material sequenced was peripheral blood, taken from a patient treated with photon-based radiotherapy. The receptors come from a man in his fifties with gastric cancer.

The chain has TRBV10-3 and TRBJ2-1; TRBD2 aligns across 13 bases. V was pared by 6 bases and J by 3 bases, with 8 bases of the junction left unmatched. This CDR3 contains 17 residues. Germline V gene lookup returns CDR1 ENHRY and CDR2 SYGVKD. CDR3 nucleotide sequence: TGTGCCATCAGGGAGGGGACTAGCGGGGTCGTCTACAATGAGCAGTTCTTC. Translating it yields CAIREGTSGVVYNEQFF.

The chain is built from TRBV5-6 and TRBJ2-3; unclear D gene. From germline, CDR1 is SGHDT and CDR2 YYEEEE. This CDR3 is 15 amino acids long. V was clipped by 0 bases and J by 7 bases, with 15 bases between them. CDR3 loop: CASSLGLGPIHTQYF. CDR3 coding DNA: TGTGCCAGCAGCTTGGGGCTAGGACCCATACATACGCAGTATTTT.

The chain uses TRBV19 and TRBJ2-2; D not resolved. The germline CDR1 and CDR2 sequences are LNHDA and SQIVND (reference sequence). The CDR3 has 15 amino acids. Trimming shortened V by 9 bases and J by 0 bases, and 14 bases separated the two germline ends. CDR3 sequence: CASRVRPPNTGELFF. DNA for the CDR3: TGTGCCAGCCGCGTTCGGCCCCCGAACACCGGGGAGCTGTTTTTT. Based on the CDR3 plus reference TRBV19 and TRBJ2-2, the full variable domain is DGGITQSPKYLFRKEGQNVTLSCEQNLNHDAMYWYRQDPGQGLRLIYYSQIVNDFQKGDIAEGYSVSREKKESFPLTVTSAQKNPTAFYLCASRVRPPNTGELFFGEGSRLTVL.

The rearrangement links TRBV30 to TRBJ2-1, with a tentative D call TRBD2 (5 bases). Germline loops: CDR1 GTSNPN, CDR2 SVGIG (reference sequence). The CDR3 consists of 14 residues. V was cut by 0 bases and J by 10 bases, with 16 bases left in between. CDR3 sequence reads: CAWSVLSEGKEQFF. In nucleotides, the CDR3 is TGTGCCTGGAGTGTACTCTCAGAGGGAAAGGAGCAGTTCTTC.

The CDR3 DNA reads as TGCAGCGTTGGATCAAGGGCAGGCGAGGGCTACACCTTC. It encodes CSVGSRAGEGYTF. The rearrangement links TRBV29-1 to TRBJ1-2; no reliable D call. Trimming removed 4 bases at V and 8 bases at J, with 17 bases between. CDR3 length: 13 amino acids. Germline CDR1 reads SQVTM; CDR2 reads ANQGSEA.